The source of this T cell receptor beta chain is a study of a mutant IDH1 vaccine in newly diagnosed glioma (dated by TCRdb to 2020 to 2023). Regarding the study in general: In the chemotherapy-containing groups, vaccination started alongside temozolomide cycles, whereas in patients who had radiotherapy alone it started 4-6 weeks after radiotherapy. Prior to enrollment, standard therapy consisting of radiotherapy alone, temozolomide alone, or radiochemotherapy with temozolomide had been administered to patients, with the combination being received by most patients. The roughly 33 treated patients were approximately 62% male and around 40% female, with a mean age of approximately 40 years. Longitudinal TCRB deep sequencing was done for 25 treated patients, wherever samples were available for exploratory analyses. The week-35 safety follow-up was designated visit V12, and the week-47 end of study was designated visit V13. Peripheral blood was collected at six visits: V03 (baseline), V05, V07, V10, V12 and V13. Overall results and qualifications from the work: The authors stated that sample limitations prevented analyses of patient blood samples from being reproduced. Pseudoprogression appeared unrelated to alterations in the top peripheral T cell clonotypes detected by TCRB sequencing. Across multiple MHC alleles, vaccine-induced immune responses were seen in approximately 93% of patients. Availability determined which PBMC samples were chosen for TCRB deep sequencing.

Read against the paper, the sample's time point label means: week 35, safety follow-up. A 20-mer mutant IDH1 peptide at 300 micrograms in Montanide made up each vaccine dose, which was injected subcutaneously together with topical imiquimod. Patients were given eight vaccinations, in weeks 1, 3, 5, 7, 11, 15, 19 and 23, which matched visits V03 through V10. Newly diagnosed WHO grade 3 or 4 IDH1-mutant astrocytomas showing loss of nuclear ATRX were present in the donors. The samples were drawn from NOA16, a multicentre, single-arm, open-label phase I trial in Germany that tested a mutant IDH1 peptide vaccine in humans for the first time. The DNeasy Blood and Tissue Kit was used to extract genomic DNA from EDTA blood for TCRB sequencing. To note about this clone: Its antigen is currently not known. Base qualities are not at hand, and no much larger clone is one base apart.

CDR1 GTSNPN and CDR2 SVGIG were looked up in the germline V gene (reference sequence). The V end loses 5 bases and the J end loses 7 bases, and a stretch of 14 bases separates them. Reading from cysteine to phenylalanine, the CDR3 counts 13 amino acids. The CDR3 DNA has 39 bases and is translated from base 1. Receptor amplification or capture employed the immunoSEQ multiplex PCR assay. Rearranged TCR beta chain sequences were amplified with the hsTCRB Kit following the manufacturer's protocol. An Illumina MiSeq was used to sequence the TCRB libraries. Concerning the study's data processing: The proprietary platform of the kit vendor was used for demultiplexing, trimming and gene mapping. The table comes from immuneACCESS by way of TCRdb, which keeps in-frame sequences with V and J called. Part of the clones is missing from these tables; in studies checked, under half for an unresolved V gene and the rest for unknown reasons. The V and J calls and the clone size are those of that table, but D and trimming were determined from the DNA. A total of tens of thousands of clones appear in this sample, approximately 86% of them only once. The ten largest account for approximately 2% of the sample.

The clonotype was recovered from a man under 40 with glioma. The chain joins TRBV30 to TRBJ2-2; the D gene is perhaps TRBD2, from 5 matching bases. The input for sequencing was PBMCs, taken from a glioma patient whose treatment included an IDH1 peptide vaccine. The CDR3 loop reads CAWDYRRSGELFF. The bases read TGTGCCTGGGACTATCGACGGAGCGGGGAGCTGTTTTTT.